Listed below are T cell receptor beta chains from one sample, sequenced in a study of identical twins. TCRdb called the 5' RACE reads again in MiXCR, with one record for every CDR3 protein. The repertoire includes around 650,000 distinct CDR3 sequences, 7.1% of them detected once, and 1.6% sits in the top ten. These data were also reused for a study on yellow fever vaccine responses in identical twins.

The sequencing input was PBMCs. These receptors were obtained from a woman aged 18-30 years in good health. The CDR3 runs from the conserved cysteine through the conserved F or W. D genes are given only for firm matches. Clone size, where shown, is once, few, many, or a class for clones that have expanded.

d_call: NA; j_call: TRBJ2-2; clone_size: NA; v_call: TRBV7-6; cdr3_nt: TGTGCCAGCAGCTTTGGACTGAACACCGGGGAGCTGTTTTTT; cdr3_aa: CASSFGLNTGELFF
d_call: TRBD2; j_call: TRBJ2-1; clone_size: NA; v_call: TRBV20-1; cdr3_nt: TGCAGTGCTAACCTGGGACTAGCGGCCGTTATGCAGTTCTTC; cdr3_aa: CSANLGLAAVMQFF
d_call: TRBD2; j_call: TRBJ2-2; clone_size: NA; v_call: TRBV20-1; cdr3_nt: TGCGGCGGGACTAGTACCGGGGAGCTGTTTTTT; cdr3_aa: CGGTSTGELFF
d_call: NA; j_call: TRBJ2-1; clone_size: few; v_call: TRBV10-3; cdr3_nt: TGTGCCATCAATTTGACAGATAGCTCCTACAATGAGCAGTTCTTC; cdr3_aa: CAINLTDSSYNEQFF
d_call: TRBD2; j_call: TRBJ2-1; clone_size: NA; v_call: TRBV20-1; cdr3_nt: TGCAGTGCTAGAGGCCGGGACTACGCCTACAATGAGCAGTTCTTC; cdr3_aa: CSARGRDYAYNEQFF
d_call: NA; j_call: TRBJ1-2; clone_size: few; v_call: TRBV9; cdr3_nt: TGTGCCAGCAGCGTGGCCCCCAATATCTACTATGGCTACACCTTC; cdr3_aa: CASSVAPNIYYGYTF
d_call: TRBD1; j_call: TRBJ1-4; clone_size: many; v_call: TRBV12-3/TRBV12-4; cdr3_nt: TGTGCCAGCAGACAGGGGGCCGCTGAAAAACTGTTTTTT; cdr3_aa: CASRQGAAEKLFF
d_call: NA; j_call: TRBJ2-4; clone_size: NA; v_call: TRBV20-1; cdr3_nt: TGCAGTGCGCCCGAGGGGGGGGCGGCCAAAAACATTCAGTACTTC; cdr3_aa: CSAPEGGAAKNIQYF
d_call: NA; j_call: TRBJ2-2; clone_size: few; v_call: TRBV10-2; cdr3_nt: TGCGCCAGCAGTGCAATGGGGTACACCGGGGAGCTGTTTTTT; cdr3_aa: CASSAMGYTGELFF
d_call: NA; j_call: TRBJ2-1; clone_size: few; v_call: TRBV5-1; cdr3_nt: TGCGCCTGCTCAAGGGGTGAGTCCTACAATGAGCAGTTCTTC; cdr3_aa: CACSRGESYNEQFF
d_call: TRBD2; j_call: TRBJ2-1; clone_size: many; v_call: TRBV29-1; cdr3_nt: TGCAGCGTTGAACCGACTAGCGGGAGAGGTAATGAGCAGTTCTTC; cdr3_aa: CSVEPTSGRGNEQFF
d_call: NA; j_call: TRBJ2-7; clone_size: few; v_call: TRBV3-1; cdr3_nt: TGTGCCAGCAGCCAACCAGGGGCGAGCGGGTACGAGCAGTACTTC; cdr3_aa: CASSQPGASGYEQYF
d_call: TRBD1; j_call: TRBJ2-1; clone_size: NA; v_call: TRBV24-1; cdr3_nt: TGTGCCACCAGTCAGGGACAGCTCTACAATGAGCAGTTCTTC; cdr3_aa: CATSQGQLYNEQFF
d_call: NA; j_call: TRBJ1-5; clone_size: NA; v_call: TRBV25-1; cdr3_nt: TGTGCCAGCAGTGAATCGGGGGAGATCAAGCCCCAGCATTTT; cdr3_aa: CASSESGEIKPQHF
d_call: NA; j_call: TRBJ1-1; clone_size: few; v_call: TRBV12-3/TRBV12-4; cdr3_nt: TGTGCCAGCAGTTTATTTGGGGCTAACACTGAAGCTTTCTTT; cdr3_aa: CASSLFGANTEAFF